This T cell receptor (beta chain) derives from a study of blood T cell repertoires in COVID-19. Authors' analysis steps: It was from reference gene primer amplification that nucleated cell counts were estimated. Here immunoSEQ multiplex PCR was the method, and the copy in TCRdb shows in-frame clones only, minus some. V, J and clone size reflect that table, while D and trimming were determined from the DNA. The top ten hold about 2.5% of the sample, which has 150,000 to 190,000 clones, about 88% seen once. This clone was seen only a few times. The V gene's germline CDR1 is SGHAT and CDR2 FQNNGV. Trimming cost V 1 base and J 7 bases, with 10 bases left between them. This CDR3 comprises 13 residues.

The chain employs TRBV11-2 and TRBJ1-2; D is perhaps TRBD1 (5 bases). This sequence was found in a woman aged 70-85 years with acute or convalescent COVID-19. The source material was peripheral blood. CDR3 sequence (DNA): TGTGCCAGCAGCTTAGGGCAGGGCCCTGGCTACACCTTC. It encodes CASSLGQGPGYTF.